These T cell receptor beta chains were read from a single sample in a study of blood T cell repertoires in COVID-19. Measured with immunoSEQ multiplex PCR; TCRdb has only the in-frame clones, and not every one. This repertoire shows roughly 290,000 clones, roughly nine tenths found once; its top ten account for about 1.8%. Input material: PBMCs or T cells enriched from blood (not recorded which). The receptors were gathered from a woman in her 40s who had recovered from COVID-19. CDR3s include the opening cysteine and the closing phenylalanine or tryptophan. The D gene is left open where the match is weak. Size is stated for part of the rows, as once, few or many counts, or as a class when the clone is expanded.

d_gene	v_gene	j_gene	abundance	CDR3aa	CDR3nt
TRBD2	TRBV18	TRBJ2-5	NA	CASSHGTTKETQYF	TGTGCCAGCTCCCACGGGACTACCAAAGAGACCCAGTACTTC
TRBD1	TRBV28	TRBJ1-2	NA	CASSDGQAHTNYGYTF	TGTGCCAGCAGTGACGGACAGGCCCATACTAACTATGGCTACACCTTC
TRBD1	TRBV6-5	TRBJ1-1	once	CASRTGSNTEAFF	TGTGCCAGCCGGACAGGGTCGAACACTGAAGCTTTCTTT
TRBD1	TRBV29-1	TRBJ2-7	NA	CSAMTGGGSYEQYF	TGCAGCGCCATGACAGGGGGGGGCTCCTACGAGCAGTACTTC
TRBD2	TRBV11-2	TRBJ2-1	once	CASRPLAGGGFF	TGTGCCAGCAGGCCGCTAGCGGGAGGAGGATTCTTC
TRBD1	TRBV5-1	TRBJ2-7	NA	CASSSGPETGELREQYF	TGCGCCAGCAGCTCCGGTCCCGAGACAGGGGAATTAAGGGAGCAGTACTTC
NA	TRBV2	TRBJ2-5	NA	CASRRGVIETQYF	TGTGCCAGCAGAAGGGGCGTAATAGAGACCCAGTACTTC
TRBD2	TRBV5-4	TRBJ2-3	NA	CASSLAGGNADTQYF	TGTGCCAGCAGCCTAGCGGGGGGGAATGCAGATACGCAGTATTTT
TRBD2	TRBV3-1/TRBV3-2	TRBJ2-1	NA	CASSGRTSSDEQFF	TGTGCCAGCAGCGGTCGGACTAGTAGCGATGAGCAGTTCTTC
TRBD1	TRBV7-9	TRBJ1-6	NA	CASSPRGRNSPLHF	TGTGCCAGCAGTCCCAGGGGGCGGAATTCACCCCTCCACTTT
NA	TRBV18	TRBJ2-7	NA	CASSPQSSYEQYF	TGTGCCAGCTCACCACAGAGCTCCTACGAGCAGTACTTC
TRBD2	TRBV9	TRBJ2-1	NA	CASSVDGRVDHNEQFF	TGTGCCAGCAGCGTTGACGGGAGGGTGGATCACAATGAGCAGTTCTTC
NA	TRBV5-1	TRBJ2-1	NA	CASSLYSTLYNEQFF	TGCGCCAGCAGCTTGTACAGCACCCTTTACAATGAGCAGTTCTTC
NA	TRBV12-3/TRBV12-4	TRBJ2-7	NA	CASARDFYEQYF	TGTGCCAGCGCTCGGGACTTCTACGAGCAGTACTTC
TRBD1	TRBV7-2	TRBJ2-7	NA	CASSYRQGAYEQYF	TGTGCCAGCAGTTACCGACAGGGGGCCTACGAGCAGTACTTC
NA	TRBV18	TRBJ1-4	NA	CASSPRRDGDEKLFF	TGTGCCAGCTCACCCCGGAGGGACGGGGATGAAAAACTGTTTTTT
NA	TRBV30	TRBJ1-4	few	CAWSVNGGALNEKLFF	TGTGCCTGGAGTGTAAATGGAGGGGCCCTTAATGAAAAACTGTTTTTT